A single sample gave rise to the 11 T cell receptor beta chains below, sequenced in a study of T-cell memory formation after mild COVID-19. From the 5' RACE reads, TCRdb called clonotypes with MiXCR, one entry per CDR3 protein. The profile shows about 440,000 distinct CDR3 sequences, 20% of them singletons. What was sequenced was PBMCs or a T cell subset sorted from them (not recorded which). The receptors derive from an adult woman who had mild COVID-19 (a few samples of this study predate the infection). Cell type and time point are not known.

This clonotype appeared many times. The rearrangement joins TRBV6-6 to TRBJ1-3; 7 bases fit TRBD1. CDR3 length: 14 residues. Germline V gene sequence: CDR1 MNHNY, CDR2 SVGAGI (reference sequence). Unmatched junction bases numbered 3, after V lost 5 bases and J lost 2 bases. In nucleotides, the CDR3 is TGTGCCAGCAGTAGTACAGGGGCTGGAAACACCATATATTTT. Protein product: CASSSTGAGNTIYF.

V is TRBV10-3 and J is TRBJ2-3, with D possibly being TRBD2 (5 bases). CDR3 length: 15 residues. Germline CDR1 reads ENHRY; CDR2 reads SYGVKD. The germline V and J ends were trimmed by 5 bases and 4 bases, with 16 bases remaining between them. The DNA of the CDR3 is TGTGCCATCAGTTTCGGGGTTACGGAATCAGATACGCAGTATTTT. Its protein product is CAISFGVTESDTQYF.

The chain combines TRBV12-3 or TRBV12-4 with TRBJ1-1; tentatively, D is TRBD1 (6 bases). Trimming left V 7 bases short and J 11 bases short, with 17 bases between. The CDR3 covers 12 residues. CDR3 coding DNA: TGTGCCAGCATCTTGGGTAGGGGGAGGGCTTTCTTT. Encoded protein: CASILGRGRAFF.

The V call is TRBV7-2, the J call TRBJ2-7; D unclear. The CDR3 runs 14 residues. V was trimmed by 4 bases and J by 0 bases, leaving 10 bases between them. Germline values: CDR1 SGHTA, CDR2 FQGNSA. The CDR3 reads CASSSRRRSYEQYF. DNA for the CDR3: TGTGCCAGCAGCTCCCGACGCCGCTCCTACGAGCAGTACTTC.

The chain employs TRBV29-1 and TRBJ1-3; D not resolved. This CDR3 contains 14 residues. Germline CDR1 is SQVTM and CDR2 is ANQGSEA. V was clipped by 3 bases and J by 4 bases, with 13 bases between them. CDR3 amino acids: CSVEYSSKGNTIYF. The CDR3 nucleotides are TGCAGCGTTGAGTATAGCTCAAAGGGAAACACCATATATTTT.

This clonotype was recorded a few times. The rearrangement uses TRBV9 and TRBJ2-1, with D perhaps matching TRBD2 (7 bases). V lost 0 bases, J lost 8 bases, and 15 bases lay in between. The CDR3 has 15 amino acids. CDR1 SGDLS and CDR2 YYNGEE come from the germline V gene. The CDR3 protein is CASSVAGGAFDEQFF. The CDR3, as DNA: TGTGCCAGCAGCGTAGCGGGGGGCGCCTTTGATGAGCAGTTCTTC. Full variable domain (rest looked up from reference TRBV9 and TRBJ2-1): DSGVTQTPKHLITATGQRVTLRCSPRSGDLSVYWYQQSLDQGLQFLIQYYNGEERAKGNILERFSAQQFPDLHSELNLSSLELGDSALYFCASSVAGGAFDEQFFGPGTRLTVL.

Only a few counts were recorded for this clonotype. The genes are TRBV7-2 and TRBJ2-4, with 13 bases fitting TRBD2. The CDR3 extends over 16 amino acids. J lost 15 bases, V lost 1 base, and 12 bases had no gene match. Germline values: CDR1 SGHTA, CDR2 FQGNSA. The CDR3 DNA follows: TGTGCCAGCAGCTTAGGCGGGACTAGCGGGACGATCTTTCCGTACTTC. Its translation: CASSLGGTSGTIFPYF.

The chain uses TRBV27 and TRBJ2-7; 10 nucleotides line up with TRBD2. The germline CDR1 and CDR2 sequences are MNHEY and SMNVEV (reference sequence). V lost 4 bases to trimming and J lost 3 bases; unmatched junction nucleotides: 6. This CDR3 is 15 amino acids long. The CDR3 loop is CASSSSGGFYYEQYF. Written as DNA, the CDR3 is TGTGCCAGCAGTTCTAGCGGGGGTTTTTACTACGAGCAGTACTTC.

The chain uses TRBV9 and TRBJ2-2; 9 bases map to TRBD1. V was pared by 3 bases and J by 4 bases, with 1 base of the junction left unmatched. Germline loops: CDR1 SGDLS, CDR2 YYNGEE. This CDR3 is 14 amino acids long. CDR3 region: CASSEGQGTGELFF. The CDR3 bases are TGTGCCAGCAGCGAGGGACAGGGCACCGGGGAGCTGTTTTTT.

This clonotype was observed at least ten times. CDR3 residues: CASSHSGQETQYF. The CDR3 bases are TGTGCCAGCAGCCATAGCGGGCAAGAGACCCAGTACTTC. This sequence joins TRBV7-9 and TRBJ2-5; 7 bases align to TRBD2. Germline values: CDR1 SEHNR, CDR2 FQNEAQ (reference sequence). J was trimmed by 2 bases and V by 5 bases; bases with no gene match: 2. The CDR3 consists of 13 residues.

The sample holds a few counts of this clonotype. This chain joins TRBV29-1 and TRBJ2-5; the D call may be TRBD1 or TRBD2 (6 bases each). Between the trimmed V and J ends, which lost 4 bases and 0 bases, there was a span of 21 bases. The CDR3 has 17 amino acids. CDR1 SQVTM and CDR2 ANQGSEA come from the germline V gene. The DNA for the CDR3 is TGCAGCGTTGTATCCCGTTGGGGGGCGTGGGACCAAGAGACCCAGTACTTC. Residues: CSVVSRWGAWDQETQYF.